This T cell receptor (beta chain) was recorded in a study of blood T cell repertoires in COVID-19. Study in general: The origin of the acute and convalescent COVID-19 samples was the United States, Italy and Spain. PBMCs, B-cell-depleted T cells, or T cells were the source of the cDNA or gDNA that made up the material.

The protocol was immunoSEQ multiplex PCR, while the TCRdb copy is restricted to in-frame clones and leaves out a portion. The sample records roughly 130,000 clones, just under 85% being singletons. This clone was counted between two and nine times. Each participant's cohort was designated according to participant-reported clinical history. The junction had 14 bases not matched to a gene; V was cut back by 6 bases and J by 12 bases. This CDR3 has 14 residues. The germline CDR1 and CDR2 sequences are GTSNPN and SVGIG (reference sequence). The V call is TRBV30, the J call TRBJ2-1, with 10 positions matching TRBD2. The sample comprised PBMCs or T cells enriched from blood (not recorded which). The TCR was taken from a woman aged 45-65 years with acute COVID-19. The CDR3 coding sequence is TGTGCCTGCCTAGCGGGAGACCCCTCGCAAGGGCAGTTCTTC. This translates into CACLAGDPSQGQFF.